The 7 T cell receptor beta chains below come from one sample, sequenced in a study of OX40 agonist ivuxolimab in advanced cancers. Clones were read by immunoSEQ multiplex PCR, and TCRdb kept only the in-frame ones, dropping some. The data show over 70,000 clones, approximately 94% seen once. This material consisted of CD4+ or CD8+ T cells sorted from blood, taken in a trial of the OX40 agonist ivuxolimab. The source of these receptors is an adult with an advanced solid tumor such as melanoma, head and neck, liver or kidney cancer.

The CDR3 DNA follows: TGTGCCAGCAGTTACTCGAAGGTCACTGAAGCTTTCTTT. Protein: CASSYSKVTEAFF. J is TRBJ1-1 and V is TRBV6-5; no definite D call. Germline CDR1 and CDR2: MNHEY and SVGAGI. The V end lost 0 bases, the J end lost 4 bases, and 6 bases lay between the germline ends. CDR3 length: 13 amino acids.

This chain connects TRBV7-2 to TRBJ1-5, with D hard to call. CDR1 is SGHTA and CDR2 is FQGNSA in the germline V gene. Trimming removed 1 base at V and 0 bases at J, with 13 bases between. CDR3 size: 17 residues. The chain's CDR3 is CASSLVGILFSNQPQHF. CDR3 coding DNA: TGTGCCAGCAGCTTAGTGGGGATCCTATTTAGCAATCAGCCCCAGCATTTT.

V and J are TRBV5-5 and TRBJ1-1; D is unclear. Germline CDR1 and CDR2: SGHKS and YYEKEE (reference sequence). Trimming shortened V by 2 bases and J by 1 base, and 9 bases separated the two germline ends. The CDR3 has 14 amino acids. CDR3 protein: CASSFFYPNTEAFF. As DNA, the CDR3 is TGTGCCAGCAGCTTTTTCTACCCGAACACTGAAGCTTTCTTT.

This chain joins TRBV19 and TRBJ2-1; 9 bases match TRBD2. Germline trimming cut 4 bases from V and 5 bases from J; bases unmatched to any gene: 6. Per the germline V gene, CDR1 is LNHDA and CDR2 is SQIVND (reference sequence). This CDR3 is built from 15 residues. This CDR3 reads CASSTIAGVHNEQFF. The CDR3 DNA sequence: TGTGCCAGTAGTACCATAGCGGGGGTACACAATGAGCAGTTCTTC. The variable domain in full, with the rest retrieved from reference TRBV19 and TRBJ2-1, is DGGITQSPKYLFRKEGQNVTLSCEQNLNHDAMYWYRQDPGQGLRLIYYSQIVNDFQKGDIAEGYSVSREKKESFPLTVTSAQKNPTAFYLCASSTIAGVHNEQFFGPGTRLTVL.

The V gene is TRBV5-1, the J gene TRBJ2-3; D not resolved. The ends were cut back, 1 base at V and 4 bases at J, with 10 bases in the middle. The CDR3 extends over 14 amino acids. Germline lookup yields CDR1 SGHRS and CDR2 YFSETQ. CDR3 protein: CASSLRWFADTQYF. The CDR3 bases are TGCGCCAGCAGCTTGAGGTGGTTTGCAGATACGCAGTATTTT.

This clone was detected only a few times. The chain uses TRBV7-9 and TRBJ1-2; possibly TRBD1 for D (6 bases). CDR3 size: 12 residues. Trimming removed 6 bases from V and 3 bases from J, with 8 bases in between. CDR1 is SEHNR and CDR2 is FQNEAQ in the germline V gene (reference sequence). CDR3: CASRKGDYGYTF. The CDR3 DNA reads TGTGCCAGCAGGAAGGGGGACTATGGCTACACCTTC.

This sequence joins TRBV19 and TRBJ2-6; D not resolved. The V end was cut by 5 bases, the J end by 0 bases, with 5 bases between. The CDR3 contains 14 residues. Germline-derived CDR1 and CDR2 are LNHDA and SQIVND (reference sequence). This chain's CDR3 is CASSPSSGANVLTF. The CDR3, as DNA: TGTGCCAGTAGTCCTAGCTCTGGGGCCAACGTCCTGACTTTC.